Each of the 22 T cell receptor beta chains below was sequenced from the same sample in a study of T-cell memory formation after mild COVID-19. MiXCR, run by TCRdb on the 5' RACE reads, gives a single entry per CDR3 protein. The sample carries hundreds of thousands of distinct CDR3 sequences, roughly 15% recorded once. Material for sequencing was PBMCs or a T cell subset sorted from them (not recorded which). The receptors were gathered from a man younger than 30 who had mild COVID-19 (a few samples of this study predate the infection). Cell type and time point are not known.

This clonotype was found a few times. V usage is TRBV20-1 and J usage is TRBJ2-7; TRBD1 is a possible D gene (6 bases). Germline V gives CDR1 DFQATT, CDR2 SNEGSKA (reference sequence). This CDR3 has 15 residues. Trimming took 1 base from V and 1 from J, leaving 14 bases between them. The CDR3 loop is CSARVPGTPSYEQYF. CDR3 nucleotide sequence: TGCAGTGCTAGAGTACCCGGGACACCTTCCTACGAGCAGTACTTC.

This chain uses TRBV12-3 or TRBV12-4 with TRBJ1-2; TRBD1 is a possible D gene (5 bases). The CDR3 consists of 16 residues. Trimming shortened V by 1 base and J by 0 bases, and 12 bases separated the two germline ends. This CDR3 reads CASSLEGVGANYGYTF. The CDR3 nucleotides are TGTGCCAGCAGTTTAGAAGGGGTCGGAGCTAACTATGGCTACACCTTC.

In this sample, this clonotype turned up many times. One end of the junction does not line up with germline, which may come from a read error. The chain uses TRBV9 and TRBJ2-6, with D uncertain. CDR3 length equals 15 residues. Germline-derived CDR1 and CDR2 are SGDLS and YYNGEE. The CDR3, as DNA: TGTGCCAGCAGCGTAGATCCATCTGCGGCCAACGTCCTGACTTTC. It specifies CASSVDPSAANVLTF. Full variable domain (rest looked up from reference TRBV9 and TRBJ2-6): DSGVTQTPKHLITATGQRVTLRCSPRSGDLSVYWYQQSLDQGLQFLIQYYNGEERAKGNILERFSAQQFPDLHSELNLSSLELGDSALYFCASSVDPSAANVLTFGAGSRLTVL.

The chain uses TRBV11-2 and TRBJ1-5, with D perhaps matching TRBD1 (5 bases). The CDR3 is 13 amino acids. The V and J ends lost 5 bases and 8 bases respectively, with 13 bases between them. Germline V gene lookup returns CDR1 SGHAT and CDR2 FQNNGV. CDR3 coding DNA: TGTGCCAGCAGCGCGTTAAGAGGGGAGCCCCAGCATTTT. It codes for CASSALRGEPQHF. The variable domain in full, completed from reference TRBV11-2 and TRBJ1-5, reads EAGVAQSPRYKIIEKRQSVAFWCNPISGHATLYWYQQILGQGPKLLIQFQNNGVVDDSQLPKDRFSAERLKGVDSTLKIQPAKLEDSAVYLCASSALRGEPQHFGDGTRLSIL.

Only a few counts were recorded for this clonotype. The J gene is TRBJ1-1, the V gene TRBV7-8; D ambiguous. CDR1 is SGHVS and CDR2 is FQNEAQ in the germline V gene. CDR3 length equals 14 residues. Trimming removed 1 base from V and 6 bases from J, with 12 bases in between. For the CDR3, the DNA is TGTGCCAGCAGCTTAGGGCCCTGGGAGGCTGAAGCTTTCTTT. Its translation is CASSLGPWEAEAFF.

The DNA of the CDR3 is TGTGCCAGCACCCGGGGTAGCGGACTAACCGGGGAGCTGTTTTTT. Protein: CASTRGSGLTGELFF. V and J are TRBV7-6 and TRBJ2-2; the D gene is possibly TRBD2 (6 bases). V dropped 7 bases and J dropped 5 bases, with 17 bases sitting between them. This CDR3 has 15 residues. Per the germline V gene, CDR1 is SGHVS and CDR2 is FNYEAQ.

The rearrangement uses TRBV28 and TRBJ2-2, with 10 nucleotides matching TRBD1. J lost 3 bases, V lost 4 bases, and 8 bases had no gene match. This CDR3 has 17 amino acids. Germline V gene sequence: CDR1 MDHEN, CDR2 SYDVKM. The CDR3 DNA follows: TGTGCCAGCAGTTACGGGACAGGGGACCAAGACACCGGGGAGCTGTTTTTT. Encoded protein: CASSYGTGDQDTGELFF.

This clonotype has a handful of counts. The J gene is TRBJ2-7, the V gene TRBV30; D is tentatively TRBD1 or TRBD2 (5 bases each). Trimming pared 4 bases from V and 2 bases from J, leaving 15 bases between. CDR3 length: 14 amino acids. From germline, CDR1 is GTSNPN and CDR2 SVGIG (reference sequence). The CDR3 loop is CAWTLSPGPYEQYF. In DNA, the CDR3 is TGTGCCTGGACCCTATCGCCGGGGCCCTACGAGCAGTACTTC. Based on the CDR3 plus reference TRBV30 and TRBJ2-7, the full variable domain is SQTIHQWPATLVQPVGSPLSLECTVEGTSNPNLYWYRQAAGRGLQLLFYSVGIGQISSEVPQNLSASRPQDRQFILSSKKLLLSDSGFYLCAWTLSPGPYEQYFGPGTRLTVT.

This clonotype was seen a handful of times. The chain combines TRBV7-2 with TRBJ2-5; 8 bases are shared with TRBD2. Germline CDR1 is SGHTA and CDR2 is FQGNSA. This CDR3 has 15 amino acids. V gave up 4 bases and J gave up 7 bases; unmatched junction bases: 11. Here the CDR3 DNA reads TGTGCCAGCAGCTGGGCTAGCGGGCCCTCCGGGACCCAGTACTTC. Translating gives CASSWASGPSGTQYF.

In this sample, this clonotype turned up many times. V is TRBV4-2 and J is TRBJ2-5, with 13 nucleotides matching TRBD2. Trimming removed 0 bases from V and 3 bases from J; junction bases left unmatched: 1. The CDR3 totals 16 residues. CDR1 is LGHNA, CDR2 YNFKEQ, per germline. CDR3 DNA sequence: TGTGCCAGCAGCCAAGAGGGGACTAGCGGGGAAGAGACCCAGTACTTC. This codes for CASSQEGTSGEETQYF.

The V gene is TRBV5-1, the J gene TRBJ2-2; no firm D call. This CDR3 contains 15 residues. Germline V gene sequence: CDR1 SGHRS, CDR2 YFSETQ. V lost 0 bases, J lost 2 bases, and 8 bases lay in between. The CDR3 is CASSLGTVNTGELFF. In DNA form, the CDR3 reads TGCGCCAGCAGCTTGGGGACGGTTAACACCGGGGAGCTGTTTTTT.

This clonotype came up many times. Here the CDR3 DNA reads TGTGCCACCAGTGATTCGGGAAAGTACCAAGAGACCCAGTACTTC. This encodes CATSDSGKYQETQYF. The J gene is TRBJ2-5, the V gene TRBV24-1; D perhaps matches TRBD2 (5 bases). The CDR3 is 15 residues long. Trimming took off 2 bases at V and 0 bases at J, with 9 bases between the two ends. Germline lookup yields CDR1 KGHDR and CDR2 SFDVKD.

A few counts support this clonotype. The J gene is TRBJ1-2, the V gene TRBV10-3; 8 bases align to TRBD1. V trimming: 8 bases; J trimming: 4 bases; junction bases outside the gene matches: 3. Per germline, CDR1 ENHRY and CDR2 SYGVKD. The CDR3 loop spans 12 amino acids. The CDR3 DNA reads TGTGCCATCGGGACAGGCCTCTATGGCTACACCTTC. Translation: CAIGTGLYGYTF.

CDR3 nucleotide sequence: TGTGCCATCAGTGTGCAGGGTACCGAAGCTTTCTTT. Translation: CAISVQGTEAFF. V gene TRBV10-3 combines with J gene TRBJ1-1, with D possibly being TRBD1 (5 bases). V was cut by 4 bases and J by 8 bases, with 11 bases left in between. There are 12 residues in the CDR3. CDR1 and CDR2 from the germline V gene are ENHRY and SYGVKD.

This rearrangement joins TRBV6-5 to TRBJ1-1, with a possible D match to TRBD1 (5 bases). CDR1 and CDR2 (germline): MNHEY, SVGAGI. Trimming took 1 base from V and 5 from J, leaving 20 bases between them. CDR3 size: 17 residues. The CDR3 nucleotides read TGTGCCAGCAGTTACTTCTACAATGCAGGGTGGGTGACTGAAGCTTTCTTT. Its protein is CASSYFYNAGWVTEAFF.

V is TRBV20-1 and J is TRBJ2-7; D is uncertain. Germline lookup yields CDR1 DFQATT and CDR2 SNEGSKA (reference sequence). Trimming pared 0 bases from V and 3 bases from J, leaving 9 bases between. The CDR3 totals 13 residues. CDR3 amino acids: CSARDSQLYEQYF. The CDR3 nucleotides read TGCAGTGCTAGAGATTCCCAGCTCTACGAGCAGTACTTC.

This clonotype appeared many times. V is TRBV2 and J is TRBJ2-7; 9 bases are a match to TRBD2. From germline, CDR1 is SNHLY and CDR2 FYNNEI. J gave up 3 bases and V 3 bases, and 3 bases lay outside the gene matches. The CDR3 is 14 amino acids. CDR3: CASSEAAGGYEQYV. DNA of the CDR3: TGTGCCAGCAGTGAGGCAGCGGGGGGCTACGAGCAGTACGTC.

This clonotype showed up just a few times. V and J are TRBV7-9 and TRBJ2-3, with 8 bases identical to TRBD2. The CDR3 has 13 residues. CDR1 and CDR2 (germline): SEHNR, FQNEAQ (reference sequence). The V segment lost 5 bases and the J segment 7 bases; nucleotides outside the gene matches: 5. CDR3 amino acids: CASSQRTSYTQYF. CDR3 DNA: TGTGCCAGCAGCCAACGGACTAGCTATACGCAGTATTTT.

The CDR3 nucleotides read TGTGCCAGCAGTTCACGGACAGAGCAGTTCTTC. Translated, it gives CASSSRTEQFF. The chain has TRBV12-3 or TRBV12-4 and TRBJ2-1; D possibly corresponds to TRBD1 (5 bases). V was cut by 4 bases and J by 10 bases, with 8 bases left in between. CDR3 length equals 11 residues.

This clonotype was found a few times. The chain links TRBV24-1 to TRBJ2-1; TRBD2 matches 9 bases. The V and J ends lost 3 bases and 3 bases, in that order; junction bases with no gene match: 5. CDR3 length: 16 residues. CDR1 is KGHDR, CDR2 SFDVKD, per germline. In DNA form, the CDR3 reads TGTGCCACCAGTGATATCACAGCGGGGGGCTACAATGAGCAGTTCTTC. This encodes CATSDITAGGYNEQFF.

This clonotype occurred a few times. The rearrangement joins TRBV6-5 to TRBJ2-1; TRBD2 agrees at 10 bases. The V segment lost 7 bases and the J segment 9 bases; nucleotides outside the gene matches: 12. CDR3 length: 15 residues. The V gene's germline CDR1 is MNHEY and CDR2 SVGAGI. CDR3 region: CASTLTSGFSVEQFF. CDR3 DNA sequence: TGTGCCAGCACCCTGACTAGCGGGTTTTCCGTTGAGCAGTTCTTC.

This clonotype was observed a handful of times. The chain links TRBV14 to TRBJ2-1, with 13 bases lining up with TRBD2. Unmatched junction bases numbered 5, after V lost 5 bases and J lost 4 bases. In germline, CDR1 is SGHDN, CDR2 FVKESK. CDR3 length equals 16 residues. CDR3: CASSSGLAGPYNEQFF. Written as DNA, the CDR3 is TGTGCCAGCAGCTCGGGACTAGCGGGGCCTTACAATGAGCAGTTCTTC.